These 3 T cell receptor beta chains came from one sample sequenced in a study of tumor and adjacent non-tumor tissue in lung cancer (dated by TCRdb to about 2018). RNA was isolated from bulk, unsorted tissue, and RNA quality was assessed with a NanoDrop ND-1000 and an Agilent 2100. Libraries were built with multiplex PCR. For sequencing, an Illumina HiSeq 2500 was employed. TCRbeta libraries were constructed through three rounds of nested PCR with primers (Table S4) according to protocols adapted from ARM-PCR. Using fastp at Q25 and MiXCR, TCRdb reprocessed the public reads and kept productive beta chains. A single entry per CDR3 protein holds the most common genes and DNA from its merged rows. In all, the sample holds 60,000 to 95,000 distinct CDR3 sequences, and over 70% of those were seen once. The ten largest clones take up less than 15% of the sample. Sequences were obtained from lung tumor tissue. These receptors were collected from a woman aged 50 to 65 with non-small cell lung cancer.

About this clonotype: The CDR3 does not close with the conserved phenylalanine or tryptophan, likely indicating a read error. The chain carries TRBV12-3 or TRBV12-4 and TRBJ2-7; D perhaps matches TRBD2 (6 bases). The CDR3 sequence is 13 residues long. V gave up 6 bases and J gave up 10 bases, with 19 bases separating them. CDR3 DNA: TGTGCCAGCAGCCCGGGGGTGGGGGTCGAACAGTACTTA. Translating gives CASSPGVGVEQYL.

Worth noting for this clonotype: A much larger clone is a single base away; this may be a read error. This chain links TRBV14 with TRBJ2-1; maybe TRBD1 (7 bases). V was cut by 4 bases and J by 0 bases, with 25 bases left in between. Looked up from germline, CDR1 is SGHDN and CDR2 is FVKESK. CDR3 length equals 20 residues. The CDR3 region has the DNA TGTGCCAGCAGCCCAAGACAGGGCCGAACTAGCCAGAGCTCCTACAATGAGCAGTTCTTC. It encodes CASSPRQGRTSQSSYNEQFF.

In the case of this clonotype: An end of the junction differs from the germline gene, which may be a read error. The chain uses TRBV29-1 and TRBJ1-5, with D maybe TRBD1 (5 bases). This CDR3 spans 11 amino acids. CDR1 SQVTM and CDR2 ANQGSEA come from the germline V gene. The CDR3 sequence: CSVAWDGSQHF. CDR3 bases: TGTAGCGTTGCTTGGGACGGATCCCAACATTTT. Combining the CDR3 with reference TRBV29-1 and TRBJ1-5 gives the whole variable domain SAVISQKPSRDICQRGTSLTIQCQVDSQVTMMFWYRQQPGQSLTLIATANQGSEATYESGFVIDKFPISRPNLTFSTLTVSNMSPEDSSIYLCSVAWDGSQHFGDGTRLSIL.